This is a list of T cell receptor beta chains from one sample in a study of CD8+ T cells in alopecia areata. The repertoire was sequenced with immunoSEQ multiplex PCR; TCRdb's copy has only in-frame clones and lacks some. Of approximately 150,000 clones in the sample, 60% to 75% were seen once. The sample in question was CD4+ T cells sorted from blood, obtained at week 24, from a patient treated with tofacitinib. The receptors derive from a human donor with alopecia areata. The conserved cysteine and the conserved F or W are not part of the CDR3 here.

>TRBV6-1|TRBJ2-3
ASRKGSSTDTQY
>TRBV28|TRBJ1-2
ASSHRASNYGYT
>TRBV5-5|TRBJ1-2
ASSLRGRGGPLLDYGYT
>TRBV20-1|TRBJ2-1
SASNEQF
>TRBV7-9|TRBJ2-7
ASWTGCYEQY
>TRBV7-9|TRBJ2-7
ASSLGKGTYEQY
>TRBV29-1|TRBJ2-1
SIRQNNEQF
>TRBV10-3|TRBJ1-2
AISADYGYT
>TRBV6-5|TRBJ1-1
ASRQGQQSTEAF
>TRBV11-2|TRBJ1-2
ASSLDRWSSNYGYT
>TRBV5-6|TRBJ2-7
ASSPMTEAYEQY
>TRBV18|TRBJ2-7
ASSPIPGQGVGEQY
>TRBV6-5|TRBJ1-5
ASKLSGDRNQPQH
>TRBV5-4|TRBJ2-5
ASSLGGYQETQY
>TRBV5-1|TRBJ1-2
ASSMRITGLSYGYT
>TRBV29-1|TRBJ2-4
SADCLLAKNIQY
>TRBV7-2|TRBJ1-2
ASSGQGNYGYT
>TRBV7-9|TRBJ2-5
ASSFTGLAGPETQY
>TRBV7-9|TRBJ1-2
ASTLDKSGGYT
>TRBV29-1|TRBJ2-7
SVVLDRGAEQY
>TRBV4-2|TRBJ2-7
ASSQDLAAYEQY
>TRBV27|TRBJ2-2
ASSSGRGPDTGELF
>TRBV30|TRBJ1-1
AWANLGMTEAF
>TRBV4-1|TRBJ1-1
ASSQDPRTGTLNTEAF
>TRBV30|TRBJ1-2
AWSAQDGNYGYT
>TRBV30|TRBJ2-5
AWVQGRETQY
>TRBV7-9|TRBJ1-2
ASSSNREAGYT
>TRBV20-1|TRBJ1-1
SALPGQAF
>TRBV29-1|TRBJ2-1
SVDRDRVQHEQF
>TRBV5-6|TRBJ2-3
ASSPEGGGPGVGTQY
>TRBV6-4|TRBJ2-6
ASSRDRFSGANVLT
>TRBV18|TRBJ1-3
ASSPSAGENTIY
>TRBV29-1|TRBJ2-1
SASSSGYNEQF
>TRBV29-1|TRBJ1-4
SVPHRHYPVNEKLF
>TRBV29-1|TRBJ2-3
SVGHSPSSTDTQY
>TRBV12-5|TRBJ2-5
ASGSTREGYRETQY
>TRBV29-1|TRBJ1-1
SATQTNTEAF
>TRBV27|TRBJ2-7
ASWTGGLYEQY
>TRBV10-3|TRBJ2-1
AISESGQGADNEQF
>TRBV6-1|TRBJ1-3
ASTSSSGNTIY
>TRBV7-9|TRBJ1-1
ASSSHGAPNTEAF
>TRBV7-2|TRBJ2-5
ASNLTPGGGTQY
>TRBV20-1|TRBJ1-2
SARENGYT
>TRBV15|TRBJ2-7
ATSRGHSGGADEQY
>TRBV29-1|TRBJ2-2
SAGGQFTGELF
>TRBV27|TRBJ1-2
ASTPGQGGGYT
>TRBV6-1|TRBJ1-4
ASSGRTEGNEKLF